This T cell receptor (beta chain) appears in the sequencing data of a study of cytomegalovirus exposure and HLA in healthy donors. The PCR used 60 Vbeta and 13 Jbeta primers. Repertoires were generated with immunoSEQ multiplex PCR, while TCRdb's copy carries only in-frame clones and drops some. The table lists about 180,000 clones, more than 75% of them singletons. The germline V gene has CDR1 MGHRA and CDR2 YSYEKL. There are 17 residues in the CDR3. The J segment lost 2 bases and the V segment lost 1 base, leaving 8 bases of the junction unmatched. This sequence was found in a woman younger than 45 in good health and CMV-seropositive. The sequenced sample was PBMCs. This chain joins TRBV4-1 and TRBJ1-2, with 9 bases lining up with TRBD1. The CDR3 nucleotides are TGCGCCAGCAGCCAAGGGCGTAGAGGACAGGGGAACTATGGCTACACCTTC. Translated, it gives CASSQGRRGQGNYGYTF.